These 10 T cell receptor beta chains were all obtained from the same sample, sequenced in a study of blood T cell repertoires in COVID-19. Data came from immunoSEQ multiplex PCR; TCRdb stores just in-frame clones and leaves some out. Of about 59,000 clones in the sample, about nine tenths are singletons; the top ten hold approximately 15%. The sequenced material came from peripheral blood. The receptors shown here come from a man older than 75 with acute or convalescent COVID-19.

This chain uses TRBV5-8 with TRBJ1-5; TRBD1 aligns across 8 bases. This CDR3 has 15 residues. Germline trimming cut 2 bases from V and 6 bases from J; bases unmatched to any gene: 7. The V gene's germline CDR1 is SGHTS and CDR2 YDEGEE. The CDR3 bases are TGTGCCAGCAGCTTCGACAGGGGAAAGAGTCAGCCCCAGCATTTT. Translating it yields CASSFDRGKSQPQHF.

J is TRBJ2-7 and V is TRBV18, with D tentatively TRBD2 (5 bases). The germline V gene has CDR1 KGHSH and CDR2 LQKENI. V lost 4 bases to trimming and J lost 2 bases, with 9 bases between them. CDR3 length: 13 residues. The CDR3 coding sequence is TGTGCCAGCTCACGGACGGGAACCTACGAGCAGTACTTC. It yields the protein CASSRTGTYEQYF.

This clone is a singleton in its sample. V and J are TRBV28 and TRBJ2-5; 11 nucleotides match TRBD2. Germline CDR1 reads MDHEN; CDR2 reads SYDVKM. With V trimmed by 8 bases and J by 3 bases, 8 bases remained unmatched. There are 15 residues in the CDR3. The CDR3 reads CASHSGGAAKETQYF. Here the CDR3 DNA reads TGTGCCAGCCATAGCGGGGGGGCCGCTAAAGAGACCCAGTACTTC.

The chain joins TRBV7-9 to TRBJ2-7; D remains ambiguous. In germline, CDR1 is SEHNR, CDR2 FQNEAQ (reference sequence). The CDR3 covers 17 residues. V lost 4 bases to trimming and J lost 2 bases, with 21 bases between them. This CDR3 reads CASSSLPGQSLAYEQYF. The CDR3 DNA follows: TGTGCCAGCAGCTCCCTCCCGGGTCAAAGCTTAGCCTACGAGCAGTACTTC.

This clone came up once. The gene calls are TRBV6-6 and TRBJ2-5; tentatively, D is TRBD2 (5 bases). This CDR3 has 14 residues. Per germline, CDR1 MNHNY and CDR2 SVGAGI (reference sequence). Trimming cost V 0 bases and J 6 bases, with 11 bases left between them. CDR3 DNA: TGTGCCAGCAGTTACTCGCCGGGGTTAAAGACCCAGTACTTC. Protein sequence: CASSYSPGLKTQYF.

The J gene is TRBJ1-1, the V gene TRBV11-2, with 9 bases that match TRBD1. From germline, CDR1 is SGHAT and CDR2 FQNNGV. V shed 4 bases and J 1 base; nucleotides not matched to a gene: 1. The CDR3 is 14 residues long. This chain's CDR3 is CASSSGQGNTEAFF. The CDR3 nucleotides are TGTGCCAGCAGCTCGGGACAGGGGAACACTGAAGCTTTCTTT.

The V and J genes are TRBV7-6 and TRBJ2-2, with TRBD2 as a possible D gene (5 bases). The CDR3 is 19 amino acids. Trimming took 5 bases from V and 0 from J, leaving 22 bases between them. Per the germline V gene, CDR1 is SGHVS and CDR2 is FNYEAQ. The CDR3 is CASSPNPPIGGSNTGELFF. Written as DNA, the CDR3 is TGTGCCAGCAGCCCAAACCCCCCCATTGGAGGCTCGAACACCGGGGAGCTGTTTTTT. The whole variable domain, remainder taken from reference TRBV7-6 and TRBJ2-2, is GAGVSQSPRYKVTKRGQDVALRCDPISGHVSLYWYRQALGQGPEFLTYFNYEAQQDKSGLPNDRFSAERPEGSISTLTIQRTEQRDSAMYRCASSPNPPIGGSNTGELFFGEGSRLTVL.

V and J are TRBV18 and TRBJ1-3; D remains ambiguous. Germline CDR1 reads KGHSH; CDR2 reads LQKENI. With 3 bases removed from V and 3 bases from J, the gap between germline ends came to 18 bases. There are 17 residues in the CDR3. The CDR3: CASSPGSTTEIGNTIYF. CDR3 coding DNA: TGTGCCAGCTCACCCGGCTCGACAACTGAGATTGGAAACACCATATATTTT.

The chain uses TRBV19 and TRBJ2-3; 8 bases align to TRBD1. Trimming cost V 3 bases and J 3 bases; bases outside gene matches: 8. The CDR3 is 16 amino acids. Germline lookup yields CDR1 LNHDA and CDR2 SQIVND (reference sequence). Here the CDR3 reads CASSISGTGPTDTQYF. The CDR3 DNA reads as TGTGCCAGTAGTATCTCCGGGACAGGACCTACAGATACGCAGTATTTT.

The chain employs TRBV10-3 and TRBJ1-1, with 7 bases matching TRBD1. The CDR3 runs to 14 residues. J lost 0 bases, V lost 6 bases, and 4 bases had no gene match. Per the germline V gene, CDR1 is ENHRY and CDR2 is SYGVKD. In DNA, the CDR3 is TGTGCCATCAGCCCACAGGGGCTGAACACTGAAGCTTTCTTT. Translated: CAISPQGLNTEAFF.